A single T cell receptor beta chain is shown here with its context. The CDR3 is made up of 15 amino acids. The V and J ends lost 2 bases and 0 bases, in that order; junction bases with no gene match: 3. From germline, CDR1 is MNHNS and CDR2 SASEGT. The data were taken from a study of blood T cell repertoires in COVID-19. As for the study in general: Acute and convalescent COVID-19 samples came from the United States, Italy and Spain. From T cells, B-cell-depleted T cells, or PBMCs came the material, which was cDNA or gDNA.

Sequenced by immunoSEQ multiplex PCR; TCRdb stores in-frame clones only, minus some. The sample has about 270,000 clones, approximately 82% seen once. The sequenced material came from peripheral blood. The TCR originated in a young woman with acute or convalescent COVID-19. The chain couples TRBV6-1 to TRBJ1-2, with 7 bases fitting TRBD1. This CDR3 reads CASSELTGPNYGYTF. CDR3 nucleotides: TGTGCCAGCAGTGAACTGACAGGGCCTAACTATGGCTACACCTTC.